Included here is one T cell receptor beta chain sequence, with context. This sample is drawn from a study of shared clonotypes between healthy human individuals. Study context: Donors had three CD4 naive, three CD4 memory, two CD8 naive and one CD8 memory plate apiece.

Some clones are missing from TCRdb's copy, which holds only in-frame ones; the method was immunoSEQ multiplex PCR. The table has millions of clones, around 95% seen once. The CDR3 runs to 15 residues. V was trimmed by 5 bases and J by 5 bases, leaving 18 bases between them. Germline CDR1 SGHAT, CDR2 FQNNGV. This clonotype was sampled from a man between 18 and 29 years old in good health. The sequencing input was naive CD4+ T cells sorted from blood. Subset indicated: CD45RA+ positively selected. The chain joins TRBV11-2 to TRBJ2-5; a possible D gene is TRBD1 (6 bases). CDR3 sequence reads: CASSRRHRERETQYF. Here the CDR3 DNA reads TGTGCCAGCAGCCGACGCCACAGGGAAAGGGAGACCCAGTACTTC.